This record concerns one TCR beta chain sequence. Each CDR3 protein is one row after TCRdb ran MiXCR on the RT-PCR reads. The sample has about 700,000 distinct CDR3 sequences, approximately 14% seen once. The CDR3 is 17 residues long. Trimming cost V 7 bases and J 7 bases; bases outside gene matches: 16. CDR1 SGHAT and CDR2 FQNNGV come from the germline V gene. Sequencing was done on a sample of memory CD4+ T cells from blood. This receptor was obtained from a female donor in good health, serving as a healthy control. J is TRBJ2-7 and V is TRBV11-2, with TRBD2 matching 13 bases. CDR3 coding DNA: TGTGCCAGCACCGCTACCACCATACTAGCGGGGGGGCGTGAGCAGTACTTC. Translated, it gives CASTATTILAGGREQYF.